These T cell receptor beta chains were read from a single sample in a study of T cell changes during pregnancy in multiple sclerosis. Here immunoSEQ multiplex PCR was the method, and the copy in TCRdb shows in-frame clones only, minus some. The sample consists of some 59,000 clones, approximately 90% of them appearing once. The sequences come from peripheral blood, collected in the second trimester of pregnancy. The receptors shown here come from a female donor with multiple sclerosis, enrolled in a pregnancy study. Both conserved end residues are part of each CDR3. D genes are given only for firm matches. Not every row has a clone size; where given, it reads once, few, many or a size class.

>TRBV2|TRBJ1-5|-|TRBD1
TGTGCCAGCAGTCTCCGGGACAGAGATCAGCCCCAGCATTTT
CASSLRDRDQPQHF
>TRBV15|TRBJ1-1|-|-
TGTGCCACCAGCACGGGAGTGGGCGGGGGGAACACTGAAGCTTTCTTT
CATSTGVGGGNTEAFF
>TRBV29-1|TRBJ2-7|-|-
TGCAGCGTTGTGTTGGGGAGCTCCTACGAGCAGTACTTC
CSVVLGSSYEQYF
>TRBV18|TRBJ2-2|-|TRBD1
TGTGCCAGCTCACCAGTAGGGACAGGGAACACCGGGGAGCTGTTTTTT
CASSPVGTGNTGELFF
>TRBV4-1|TRBJ2-1|-|TRBD2
TGCGCCAGCAGCCAACAATCCCACGGGACTAGCGTTTACAATGAGCAGTTCTTC
CASSQQSHGTSVYNEQFF
>TRBV14|TRBJ1-5|-|-
TGTGCCAGCAGCCAAGATTGGGCCTCGCCCCAGCATTTT
CASSQDWASPQHF
>TRBV7-2|TRBJ1-2|-|-
TGTGCCAGCAGCGTCCAAGCCGAGGGCTACACCTTC
CASSVQAEGYTF
>TRBV29-1|TRBJ2-3|-|TRBD2
TGCAGCGTCGCGAGGACTAGCGGGGGGGCAGGGGATACGCAGTATTTT
CSVARTSGGAGDTQYF
>TRBV19|TRBJ1-4|-|-
TGTGCCAGTAGCGAGACAGGAGCGACTAATGAAAAACTGTTTTTT
CASSETGATNEKLFF
>TRBV2|TRBJ2-7|-|TRBD1
TGTGCCAGCAGTGGTGGACAGGTGATTTCCTACGAGCAGTACTTC
CASSGGQVISYEQYF
>TRBV9|TRBJ1-1|few|TRBD1
TGTGCCAGCAGCACCCGGGACAGCCGCTTCAACACTGAAGCTTTCTTT
CASSTRDSRFNTEAFF
>TRBV10-3|TRBJ2-7|-|-
TGTGCCATCAGCTCCGCTGGGACTCCCTCGGCGGGCGAGCAGTACTTC
CAISSAGTPSAGEQYF
>TRBV10-3|TRBJ1-4|few|TRBD1
TGTGCCACCCTGGGACAGGGTAATGAAAAACTGTTTTTT
CATLGQGNEKLFF
>TRBV5-4|TRBJ2-6|-|-
TGTGCCAGCAGCCCGGGGACACTCTCTGGGGCCAACGTCCTGACTTTC
CASSPGTLSGANVLTF
>TRBV5-8|TRBJ2-5|-|TRBD2
TGTGCCAGCATCCAAGGACTAGCGGGCGCCTCCCAAGAGACCCAGTACTTC
CASIQGLAGASQETQYF
>TRBV9|TRBJ2-7|-|TRBD2
TGTGCCAGCAGCGTAGGGGACTATTACGAGCAGTACTTC
CASSVGDYYEQYF
>TRBV4-3|TRBJ2-7|-|-
TGCGCCAGCAGCCGCTCCCGGGTTTACGAGCAGTACTTC
CASSRSRVYEQYF
>TRBV28|TRBJ2-7|-|-
TGTGCCAGCAGTTTGGGACTTTTAGAGCAGTACTTC
CASSLGLLEQYF
>TRBV10-1|TRBJ2-3|-|TRBD2
TGCGCCAGCAGTGAGTTCGATAGCGGGGAGGCTGATACGCAGTATTTT
CASSEFDSGEADTQYF
>TRBV5-1|TRBJ2-5|once|TRBD2
TGCGCCAGCAGCCCCGGGACTAGGCTAGAGACCCAGTACTTC
CASSPGTRLETQYF
>TRBV10-2|TRBJ2-1|-|-
TGCGCCAGCAGTGAGTCGATAGGACAGAGCTCCTACAATGAGCAGTTCTTC
CASSESIGQSSYNEQFF
>TRBV4-3|TRBJ2-1|-|TRBD1
TGCGCCAGCAGCCAGGCAAGACAGGGGCCCTACAATGAGCAGTTCTTC
CASSQARQGPYNEQFF
>TRBV5-1|TRBJ2-3|-|TRBD1
TGCGCCAGCAGCTTGGCCCAGGGGGCCAGAGATACGCAGTATTTT
CASSLAQGARDTQYF
>TRBV18|TRBJ2-7|-|TRBD1
TGTGCCAGCTCACCTCGGACAGGGATGAACGAGCAGTACTTC
CASSPRTGMNEQYF
>TRBV11-3|TRBJ1-2|-|-
TGTGCCAGCAGCTACCGACATGGCGACGGCTACACCTTC
CASSYRHGDGYTF
>TRBV4-1|TRBJ2-1|once|-
TGCGCCAGCAGCCAAGTTGGGAGGTCCCGGAACAATGAGCAGTTCTTC
CASSQVGRSRNNEQFF
>TRBV30|TRBJ1-4|-|-
TGTGCCTGGAGTGGAGCCCTTAATGAAAAACTGTTTTTT
CAWSGALNEKLFF
>TRBV28|TRBJ2-7|-|-
TGTGCCAGCAGTTTCGCATCCACTCCCTACGAGCAGTACTTC
CASSFASTPYEQYF
>TRBV2|TRBJ2-7|once|-
TGTGCCAGCAGCCCCCCAAGCGGCGCCTACTACGAGCAGTACTTC
CASSPPSGAYYEQYF
>TRBV30|TRBJ2-3|-|-
TGTGCCTGGAGTGTACCGCGGGCTAGCACAGATACGCAGTATTTT
CAWSVPRASTDTQYF
>TRBV5-4|TRBJ2-7|-|TRBD2
TGTGCCAGCAGCTCCCCGGGAGGGGGGCAGTCCTACGAGCAGTACTTC
CASSSPGGGQSYEQYF
>TRBV21-1|TRBJ1-4|-|-
TGTGCCAGCACCCCCAGGAGGACCGGAGAAAAACTGTTTTTT
CASTPRRTGEKLFF
>TRBV30|TRBJ1-2|-|TRBD1
TGTGCCTGGGCCCGGACAGGGGGCTACACCTTC
CAWARTGGYTF
>TRBV10-3|TRBJ1-2|-|-
TGTGCCATCAGGGATGGAGTTGTGCGGGATTTTCTCTATGGCTACACCTTC
CAIRDGVVRDFLYGYTF
>TRBV4-1|TRBJ1-1|few|-
TGCGCCAGCAGCCAAGCGTGGAGGGGTCGGACTGAAGCTTTCTTT
CASSQAWRGRTEAFF
>TRBV6-4|TRBJ2-2|-|-
TGTGCCAGCCAAGGACAGTTAACCGGGGAGCTGTTTTTT
CASQGQLTGELFF
>TRBV7-9|TRBJ2-7|-|TRBD1
TGTGCCAGCAGCCATACAGACAGGGGCTACGAGCAGTACTTC
CASSHTDRGYEQYF
>TRBV19|TRBJ1-3|-|-
TGTGCCAGCGGGGGGGAGCGGTTCTCGGCTACCATATATTTT
CASGGERFSATIYF
>TRBV5-1|TRBJ2-5|-|TRBD2
TGCGCCAGCAGCCTTGGGACTAGCGGCGTTGAGGAGACCCAGTACTTC
CASSLGTSGVEETQYF
>TRBV9|TRBJ1-1|few|-
TGTGCCAGCAGCCTTCTGACAGTTAACACTGAAGCTTTCTTT
CASSLLTVNTEAFF
>TRBV18|TRBJ2-2|-|TRBD1
TGTGCCAGCTCACCCGCCCCTGGACAGGCGGGCACCGGGGAGCTGTTTTTT
CASSPAPGQAGTGELFF
>TRBV5-6|TRBJ1-3|-|-
TGTGCCAGCAGCTCACGGTATAACTCTGGAAACACCATATATTTT
CASSSRYNSGNTIYF
>TRBV10-3|TRBJ2-1|-|-
TGTGCCATCAGCGCCGCCCTACAGGATGAGCAGTTCTTC
CAISAALQDEQFF
>TRBV5-1|TRBJ1-2|-|TRBD1
TGCGCCAGCAGTCACAGGGGAGGCTATGGCTACACCTTC
CASSHRGGYGYTF
>TRBV5-1|TRBJ2-3|-|-
TGCGCCAGCAGCTTGTTCGGAGGTGTGTCAGATACGCAGTATTTT
CASSLFGGVSDTQYF
>TRBV5-1|TRBJ2-3|once|TRBD1
TGCGCCAGCACGTTGGACAGGGTGTGGGATACGCAGTATTTT
CASTLDRVWDTQYF
>TRBV28|TRBJ1-1|-|TRBD1
TGTGCCAGCATATTATCGCACGGAGGGGGCTTGAACACTGAAGCTTTCTTT
CASILSHGGGLNTEAFF
>TRBV6-5|TRBJ1-3|-|-
TGTGCCAGCAGTTATTACAGGGATTTCTCTGGAAACACCATATATTTT
CASSYYRDFSGNTIYF
>TRBV7-9|TRBJ2-1|once|TRBD2
TGTGCCGAACCCGGGACTAGCGGCTACAATGAGCAGTTCTTC
CAEPGTSGYNEQFF
>TRBV27|TRBJ2-6|-|-
TGTGCCAGCAGTCCACAGTGGTCTGGGGCCAACGTCCTGACTTTC
CASSPQWSGANVLTF
>TRBV30|TRBJ2-1|once|-
TGTGCCTGGAACTCGCGGGGGCTCTACAATGAGCAGTTCTTC
CAWNSRGLYNEQFF
>TRBV2|TRBJ2-7|-|-
TGTGCCAGCAGTGGAGACTCACTTTACGAGCAGTACTTC
CASSGDSLYEQYF